Presented here are 15 T cell receptor beta chains from one specimen sequenced in a study of T cell repertoires in cytomegalovirus infection. TCRdb fed the reads into MiXCR, producing one record per CDR3 protein. This sample has nearly 450,000 distinct CDR3 sequences; 30% to 40% occur once, and the top ten carry approximately 14%. The sample comprised PBMCs. These receptor sequences come from a human donor in good health (CMV status not recorded). Some clones in this sample may be carry-over from other donors' samples.

This clonotype has only a few counts. The chain joins TRBV20-1 to TRBJ2-5; D is undetermined. V dropped 5 bases and J dropped 4 bases, with 17 bases sitting between them. This CDR3 spans 14 amino acids. Germline loops: CDR1 DFQATT, CDR2 SNEGSKA (reference sequence). The chain's CDR3 is CSARLRGPLETQYF. Written as DNA, the CDR3 is TGCAGTGCTCGCCTAAGAGGTCCCTTAGAGACCCAGTACTTC.

This clonotype was seen more than once but under ten times. The chain recombines TRBV20-1 with TRBJ2-2; D uncertain. CDR3 length: 11 amino acids. Trimming stripped 7 bases from V and 6 bases from J, with 9 bases between. Germline V gene data show CDR1 as DFQATT and CDR2 as SNEGSKA (reference sequence). DNA for the CDR3: TGCAGTGGTTCACGGCCCGGGGAGCTGTTTTTT. This sequence encodes CSGSRPGELFF.

The chain uses TRBV2 and TRBJ2-4; D remains unclear. The CDR3 is 15 amino acids. V was trimmed by 4 bases and J by 0 bases, leaving 10 bases between them. Germline V gene sequence: CDR1 SNHLY, CDR2 FYNNEI. CDR3 sequence reads: CASSVSPGAKNIQYF. The CDR3 nucleotides are TGTGCCAGCAGTGTTTCCCCAGGAGCCAAAAACATTCAGTACTTC.

This clonotype was found a few times. V usage is TRBV11-2 and J usage is TRBJ2-1; a weak D match, TRBD2 (5 bases). The germline gives CDR1 SGHAT, CDR2 FQNNGV. This CDR3 comprises 14 residues. Trimming removed 2 bases at V and 9 bases at J, with 14 bases between. The CDR3, as DNA: TGTGCCAGCAGCTTACCGGGGTATGCAGCTGAGCAGTTCTTC. Protein: CASSLPGYAAEQFF.

The sample holds a few counts of this clonotype. It may be a read error: a sequence one base away is much more abundant. The gene calls are TRBV5-4 and TRBJ2-1, with unresolved D. The CDR3 loop spans 15 amino acids. V lost 1 base, J lost 0 bases, and 8 bases lay in between. CDR1 SGHNT and CDR2 YYREEE come from the germline V gene (reference sequence). CDR3 protein: CASSLSRVSYNEQFF. The CDR3 coding sequence is TGTGCCAGCAGCTTGTCCCGGGTCTCCTACAATGAGCAGTTCTTC.

This clonotype was detected once. V gene TRBV12-3 or TRBV12-4 combines with J gene TRBJ1-6; no reliable D call. Deletions cut 6 bases from V and 5 bases from J, with 11 bases between. The CDR3 spans 14 residues. The CDR3 reads CASSPTPDNSPLHF. Here the CDR3 DNA reads TGTGCCAGCAGCCCGACCCCCGATAATTCACCCCTCCACTTT.

The chain links TRBV4-3 to TRBJ2-1; D is unresolved. This CDR3 has 14 amino acids. In germline, CDR1 is LGHNA, CDR2 YSLEER. Trimming removed 2 bases at V and 7 bases at J, with 12 bases between. Written as DNA, the CDR3 is TGCGCCAGCAGCCAACAGCCCGGGCGAAATGAGCAGTTCTTC. The encoded protein is CASSQQPGRNEQFF.

The table lists this clonotype with a few counts. The chain employs TRBV6-6 and TRBJ1-2; 7 bases line up with TRBD1. This CDR3 comprises 14 residues. The trim removed 5 bases at V and 6 bases at J, leaving 9 bases unmatched. The germline gives CDR1 MNHNY, CDR2 SVGAGI (reference sequence). As DNA, the CDR3 is TGTGCCAGCAGTCCTACAGGGGTAGTAGATGGCTACACCTTC. This gives the protein CASSPTGVVDGYTF.

This clonotype was observed a handful of times. The chain has TRBV4-2 and TRBJ1-1, with TRBD1 matching 10 bases. In germline, CDR1 is LGHNA, CDR2 YNFKEQ. With 2 bases clipped from V and 5 bases from J, the junction kept 5 bases outside the gene matches. This CDR3 has 15 amino acids. CDR3 protein: CASSQTGQGGTEAFF. As DNA, the CDR3 is TGTGCCAGCAGCCAAACCGGACAGGGGGGGACTGAAGCTTTCTTT.

This clonotype was seen a few times. The rearrangement links TRBV25-1 to TRBJ2-3; TRBD2 agrees at 10 bases. The CDR3 is 19 residues long. V lost 0 bases to trimming and J lost 4 bases; unmatched junction nucleotides: 13. CDR1 is MGHDK, CDR2 SYGVNS, per germline. CDR3 in amino acids: CASSEYLGRSGGASDTQYF. The CDR3 DNA reads as TGTGCCAGCAGTGAATATCTAGGTCGGAGCGGGGGGGCTTCAGATACGCAGTATTTT.

This chain connects TRBV6-1 to TRBJ1-2; no clear D. Trimming pared 6 bases from V and 8 bases from J, leaving 16 bases between. Germline CDR1 MNHNS, CDR2 SASEGT. The CDR3 runs to 13 residues. The CDR3 nucleotides read TGTGCCAGCAGCCTGTACAGTGAGTCAGGCTACACCTTC. Protein product: CASSLYSESGYTF.

This clonotype has more than one count but fewer than ten. The chain recombines TRBV28 with TRBJ1-2; D call uncertain. Trimming removed 8 bases from V and 4 bases from J, with 17 bases in between. Germline V gives CDR1 MDHEN, CDR2 SYDVKM. The CDR3 runs 14 residues. CDR3 in DNA: TGTGCCAGCCATGTTGGGAGGGCTCTCTATGGCTACACCTTC. This sequence encodes CASHVGRALYGYTF.

The chain employs TRBV5-5 and TRBJ1-5, with 7 bases fitting TRBD1. Trimming cost V 1 base and J 6 bases; bases outside gene matches: 4. Germline V gene data show CDR1 as SGHKS and CDR2 as YYEKEE (reference sequence). The CDR3 extends over 14 amino acids. This CDR3 reads CASSLTGVAQPQHF. DNA for the CDR3: TGTGCCAGCAGCTTGACAGGGGTCGCTCAGCCCCAGCATTTT. Full variable domain (remainder filled in from reference TRBV5-5 and TRBJ1-5): DAGVTQSPTHLIKTRGQQVTLRCSPISGHKSVSWYQQVLGQGPQFIFQYYEKEERGRGNFPDRFSARQFPNYSSELNVNALLLGDSALYLCASSLTGVAQPQHFGDGTRLSIL.

This clonotype was observed many times. The chain is built from TRBV11-2 and TRBJ2-1; maybe TRBD2 (5 bases). The CDR3 has 12 residues. The V and J ends lost 1 base and 10 bases respectively, with 8 bases between them. Per the germline V gene, CDR1 is SGHAT and CDR2 is FQNNGV. The CDR3 here is CASSLGAAEQFF. DNA for the CDR3: TGTGCCAGCAGCTTAGGAGCGGCCGAGCAGTTCTTC.

In this sample, this clonotype turned up a few times. The genes are TRBV7-2 and TRBJ1-3; D is unresolved. Trimming stripped 1 base from V and 0 bases from J, with 10 bases between. The CDR3 length is 16 residues. The germline gives CDR1 SGHTA, CDR2 FQGNSA. This CDR3 reads CASSLVLGSSGNTIYF. In DNA, the CDR3 is TGTGCCAGCAGCTTAGTCCTTGGGAGCTCTGGAAACACCATATATTTT.